The T cell receptor (beta chain) described here comes from a study of blood T cell repertoires in COVID-19. Overall study: Samples came from the United States, Italy and Spain, spanning acute and convalescent COVID-19.

Sequencing was performed with immunoSEQ multiplex PCR; in TCRdb, only in-frame clones are kept and a portion is missing. The table lists some 200,000 clones, roughly four fifths of them singletons. The CDR3 covers 16 residues. V dropped 6 bases and J dropped 2; count of bases not matched to a gene: 7. Germline V gene data show CDR1 as SNHLY and CDR2 as FYNNEI. The sequencing sample was made of PBMCs or T cells enriched from blood (not recorded which). The receptor comes from a man aged 35 to 55 who had recovered from COVID-19. J is TRBJ2-3 and V is TRBV2; TRBD2 matches at 11 bases. The CDR3 loop reads CASRLRTSGPTDTQYF. In DNA, the CDR3 is TGTGCCAGCAGACTACGGACTAGCGGGCCCACAGATACGCAGTATTTT.